The 23 T cell receptor beta chains below come from one sample, sequenced in a study of shared clonotypes between healthy human individuals. TCRdb's table, derived via immunoSEQ multiplex PCR, lists solely in-frame clones and lacks some. Of roughly 2,000,000 clones listed, just over 90% are singletons. Terminally differentiated effector memory CD45RA+ cells were left out of the naive CD8 fraction, which was CD45RO-negative and positively selected for CCR7. Material: naive CD8+ T cells from PBMCs. The source is a man aged 18 to 35 in good health. Some clones in this sample may be carry-over from other donors' samples.

As for this clone: Other DNA sequences of this sample code for an identical CDR3. The V call is TRBV4-3, the J call TRBJ2-1; 8 nucleotides line up with TRBD2. Germline V gene sequence: CDR1 LGHNA, CDR2 YSLEER. This CDR3 is built from 15 residues. V lost 4 bases and J lost 0; bases outside the gene matches: 2. CDR3 DNA sequence: TGCGCCAGCAGCCTAAGCGGGAGCTCCTACAATGAGCAGTTCTTC. It codes for CASSLSGSSYNEQFF.

The V gene is TRBV25-1, the J gene TRBJ2-1; 10 bases are a match to TRBD2. CDR3 length equals 14 residues. After removal of 0 bases from V and 12 bases from J, the junction contained 5 bases not matched to a gene. Germline V gene lookup returns CDR1 MGHDK and CDR2 SYGVNS. The CDR3 loop is CASSEYGTSARQFF. The CDR3 DNA reads TGTGCCAGCAGTGAATATGGGACTAGCGCCCGGCAGTTCTTC.

The chain combines TRBV10-3 with TRBJ2-7; perhaps TRBD2 as D (6 bases). CDR1 and CDR2 (germline): ENHRY, SYGVKD. The CDR3 length is 14 residues. V dropped 5 bases and J dropped 4 bases, with 15 bases sitting between them. CDR3 sequence reads: CAISPRDSTYEQYF. The CDR3, as DNA: TGTGCCATCAGTCCGCGGGACTCGACATACGAGCAGTACTTC.

This chain uses TRBV10-1 with TRBJ2-1; 10 bases map to TRBD1. V dropped 10 bases and J dropped 8; count of bases not matched to a gene: 11. In germline, CDR1 is WNHNN, CDR2 SYGVQD (reference sequence). The CDR3 is made up of 14 amino acids. This CDR3 reads CATSPGQGLDEQFF. In DNA form, the CDR3 reads TGCGCCACCTCTCCGGGACAGGGGCTCGATGAGCAGTTCTTC.

The rearrangement joins TRBV6-1 to TRBJ2-1, with D maybe TRBD1 (6 bases). With 9 bases removed from V and 13 bases from J, the gap between germline ends came to 19 bases. CDR1 and CDR2 (germline): MNHNS, SASEGT. The CDR3 sequence is 12 residues long. The CDR3 protein is CASQELGGRQFF. The CDR3 nucleotides read TGTGCCAGTCAAGAACTAGGGGGAAGACAGTTCTTC.

This chain joins TRBV28 and TRBJ1-5, with 8 bases lining up with TRBD1. The germline V gene encodes CDR1 MDHEN and CDR2 SYDVKM. V dropped 3 bases and J dropped 1; count of bases not matched to a gene: 2. The CDR3 has 15 residues. The CDR3 DNA follows: TGTGCCAGCAGTTTTTGGACAGGGAGCAATCAGCCCCAGCATTTT. It codes for CASSFWTGSNQPQHF.

The chain links TRBV6-1 to TRBJ2-7; 9 positions agree with TRBD1. With 5 bases clipped from V and 0 bases from J, the junction kept 5 bases outside the gene matches. Germline V lookup: CDR1 MNHNS, CDR2 SASEGT. The CDR3 totals 15 residues. In DNA form, the CDR3 reads TGTGCCAGCAGTAGACGACAGGGGGACTCCTACGAGCAGTACTTC. Residues: CASSRRQGDSYEQYF.

The chain is built from TRBV27 and TRBJ1-1; D is unclear. CDR3 size: 14 residues. The germline V and J ends were trimmed by 3 bases and 1 base, with 9 bases remaining between them. CDR1 is MNHEY and CDR2 is SMNVEV in the germline V gene (reference sequence). The CDR3 is CASSFVSSNTEAFF. For the CDR3, the DNA is TGTGCCAGCAGTTTTGTCAGTTCGAACACTGAAGCTTTCTTT.

The genes are TRBV27 and TRBJ2-2, with 8 bases that match TRBD2. V dropped 4 bases and J dropped 4; count of bases not matched to a gene: 17. Germline CDR1 reads MNHEY; CDR2 reads SMNVEV (reference sequence). The CDR3 has 19 amino acids. The CDR3 DNA reads TGTGCCAGCAGTTCGCGCTCACTTACTAGCGGCTGGGGCACCGGGGAGCTGTTTTTT. Translated: CASSSRSLTSGWGTGELFF.

The V and J genes are TRBV11-2 and TRBJ2-5, with TRBD2 identical over 10 bases. The CDR3 contains 18 residues. Germline values: CDR1 SGHAT, CDR2 FQNNGV. V was pared by 3 bases and J by 4 bases, with 14 bases of the junction left unmatched. For the CDR3, the DNA is TGTGCCAGCAGCTTGTCCTCAGGTCTAGCGGGAGAGGGAGAGACCCAGTACTTC. This codes for CASSLSSGLAGEGETQYF. The full variable domain, in which reference TRBV11-2 and TRBJ2-5 provide the parts outside the CDR3, is EAGVAQSPRYKIIEKRQSVAFWCNPISGHATLYWYQQILGQGPKLLIQFQNNGVVDDSQLPKDRFSAERLKGVDSTLKIQPAKLEDSAVYLCASSLSSGLAGEGETQYFGPGTRLLVL.

As for this clone: The sample contains more than one DNA sequence encoding this CDR3. As DNA, the CDR3 is TGTGCCAGCAGCTTAGCGGGTGCCGGGGAGCTGTTTTTT. Translating it yields CASSLAGAGELFF. V usage is TRBV7-9 and J usage is TRBJ2-2; no definite D call. CDR1 is SEHNR and CDR2 is FQNEAQ in the germline V gene (reference sequence). V lost 0 bases, J lost 6 bases, and 5 bases lay in between. The CDR3 is 13 amino acids.

V and J are TRBV6-5 and TRBJ2-3; a weak D match, TRBD2 (5 bases). This CDR3 region has 14 residues. The germline gives CDR1 MNHEY, CDR2 SVGAGI. The V end was cut by 0 bases, the J end by 4 bases, with 8 bases between. The CDR3 DNA reads as TGTGCCAGCAGTTACTCGTCGGAGGCAGATACGCAGTATTTT. Translation gives CASSYSSEADTQYF.

This chain uses TRBV2 with TRBJ2-1, with D unclear. The CDR3 loop spans 15 amino acids. Germline loops: CDR1 SNHLY, CDR2 FYNNEI. Trimming shortened V by 5 bases and J by 6 bases, and 17 bases separated the two germline ends. CDR3 sequence (DNA): TGTGCCAGCAGTAACCACTTCGGGCCGTCCAATGAGCAGTTCTTC. This sequence encodes CASSNHFGPSNEQFF.

The gene calls are TRBV19 and TRBJ2-1; 8 bases are shared with TRBD1. V gave up 6 bases and J gave up 6 bases; unmatched junction bases: 7. The germline V gene encodes CDR1 LNHDA and CDR2 SQIVND (reference sequence). The CDR3 runs to 14 residues. The CDR3 spells CASRTGVFLNEQFF. The CDR3 region has the DNA TGTGCCAGTAGGACAGGGGTCTTTCTCAATGAGCAGTTCTTC. Supplemented by reference TRBV19 and TRBJ2-1, the full variable domain reads DGGITQSPKYLFRKEGQNVTLSCEQNLNHDAMYWYRQDPGQGLRLIYYSQIVNDFQKGDIAEGYSVSREKKESFPLTVTSAQKNPTAFYLCASRTGVFLNEQFFGPGTRLTVL.

Comment on this clone: In the same sample, other DNA sequences code for this CDR3. The chain joins TRBV19 to TRBJ2-7, with 10 bases matching TRBD1. The CDR3 contains 15 residues. J was trimmed by 1 base and V by 3 bases; bases with no gene match: 3. Looked up from germline, CDR1 is LNHDA and CDR2 is SQIVND (reference sequence). The CDR3 protein is CASSIDRGLSYEQYF. In nucleotides, the CDR3 is TGTGCCAGTAGTATCGACAGGGGGCTGTCCTACGAGCAGTACTTC.

The rearrangement uses TRBV6-1 and TRBJ2-7; D uncertain. The V gene lost 2 bases and the J gene lost 2 bases, with 10 bases spanning the gap. This CDR3 contains 14 residues. Germline CDR1 is MNHNS and CDR2 is SASEGT. CDR3 protein: CASSELYSTYEQYF. In DNA, the CDR3 is TGTGCCAGCAGTGAATTGTACAGTACCTACGAGCAGTACTTC.

V and J are TRBV27 and TRBJ2-7; no definite D call. The CDR3 consists of 13 residues. Per germline, CDR1 MNHEY and CDR2 SMNVEV (reference sequence). The V end lost 3 bases, the J end lost 1 base, and 7 bases lay between the germline ends. The CDR3 protein is CASSFHPSYEQYF. The CDR3 coding sequence is TGTGCCAGCAGTTTTCATCCATCCTACGAGCAGTACTTC.

The genes are TRBV27 and TRBJ2-7; maybe TRBD1 (5 bases). Trimming cost V 5 bases and J 1 base, with 9 bases left between them. CDR3 size: 13 residues. Germline CDR1 and CDR2: MNHEY and SMNVEV (reference sequence). This CDR3 is CASSKDTSYEQYF. The CDR3 DNA sequence: TGTGCCAGCAGTAAGGACACTTCCTACGAGCAGTACTTC.

On this clone: Sequence at one end of the junction differs from germline and may be a read error. This chain joins TRBV6-1 and TRBJ2-7; TRBD2 matches at 12 bases. This CDR3 is built from 15 residues. Per the germline V gene, CDR1 is MNHNS and CDR2 is SASEGT. The CDR3 DNA sequence: TGTGCCAGCAGGGAAGGACTAGCGGGAACCTACGAGCAGTACTTC. Translated, it gives CASREGLAGTYEQYF.

The chain links TRBV28 to TRBJ2-3; TRBD2 aligns across 9 bases. The CDR3 consists of 15 residues. From germline, CDR1 is MDHEN and CDR2 SYDVKM. V was clipped by 4 bases and J by 2 bases; unmatched bases: 4. CDR3 nucleotides: TGTGCCAGCAGTTATGCGGGAGGGTTCACAGATACGCAGTATTTT. Translating gives CASSYAGGFTDTQYF.

This rearrangement joins TRBV7-9 to TRBJ2-7, with 9 bases lining up with TRBD2. V lost 6 bases and J lost 3; bases outside the gene matches: 12. Germline CDR1 and CDR2: SEHNR and FQNEAQ (reference sequence). The CDR3 runs to 16 residues. The CDR3 protein is CASSQISKRGDYEQYF. The DNA for the CDR3 is TGTGCCAGCAGTCAAATTAGTAAGCGGGGGGACTACGAGCAGTACTTC.

V is TRBV9 and J is TRBJ2-3; maybe TRBD2 (5 bases). CDR1 and CDR2 from the germline V gene are SGDLS and YYNGEE. This CDR3 contains 14 residues. V was trimmed by 3 bases and J by 2 bases, leaving 10 bases between them. The DNA of the CDR3 is TGTGCCAGCAGCGGAGGGTGGAACACAGATACGCAGTATTTT. Translated, it gives CASSGGWNTDTQYF.

V gene TRBV7-6 combines with J gene TRBJ2-7; 9 bases agree with TRBD1. Germline V gene data show CDR1 as SGHVS and CDR2 as FNYEAQ. The CDR3 has 17 residues. Losses at the gene ends were 4 bases for V and 0 bases for J; bases not matched to a gene: 10. CDR3 protein: CASSSKPGQGFSYEQYF. CDR3 nucleotide sequence: TGTGCCAGCAGCTCCAAACCGGGACAGGGCTTCTCCTACGAGCAGTACTTC.